The rows below give T cell receptor beta chains drawn from one sample of a study of OX40 agonist ivuxolimab in advanced cancers. Only in-frame clones appear in the TCRdb table, and some are missing; sequencing was by immunoSEQ multiplex PCR. The sample lists roughly 25,000 clones; 78% were seen once. Material: CD4+ or CD8+ T cells sorted from blood, obtained in a trial of the OX40 agonist ivuxolimab. These receptors all come from an adult with an advanced solid tumor such as melanoma, head and neck, liver or kidney cancer. CDR3s include the opening cysteine and the closing phenylalanine or tryptophan. The D gene is left open where the match is weak. Clone size is not always given. Where it is, it says once, few, many or a class for expanded clones.

len	d_gene	j_gene	abundance	v_gene	CDR3aa	CDR3nt
12	TRBD1	TRBJ1-2	-	TRBV29-1	CSVFGTGSGYTF	TGCAGCGTTTTCGGGACAGGGAGTGGCTACACCTTC
15	TRBD1	TRBJ1-1	few	TRBV15	CATSPGTGGLTEAFF	TGTGCCACCAGCCCAGGGACAGGGGGGTTGACTGAAGCTTTCTTT
13	TRBD1	TRBJ1-1	-	TRBV5-6	CASSLERGREAFF	TGTGCCAGCAGCTTGGAAAGGGGGCGGGAGGCTTTCTTT
14	-	TRBJ1-2	-	TRBV6-6	CASSYKEGLSGYTF	TGTGCCAGCAGTTACAAGGAGGGGTTATCAGGCTACACCTTC
15	-	TRBJ2-1	-	TRBV6-4	CASSVVGSSYNEQFF	TGTGCCAGCAGTGTTGTCGGGAGCTCCTACAATGAGCAGTTCTTC
18	-	TRBJ2-5	-	TRBV7-8	CASSLSQVRGRLQETQYF	TGTGCCAGCAGCTTAAGCCAGGTTAGAGGACGCCTCCAAGAGACCCAGTACTTC
13	-	TRBJ1-4	-	TRBV28	CASGKGVHEKLFF	TGTGCCAGCGGTAAAGGGGTTCATGAAAAACTGTTTTTT
14	-	TRBJ1-6	-	TRBV7-2	CAIGGGLYNSPLHF	TGTGCCATAGGGGGGGGCCTATATAATTCACCCCTCCACTTT
13	-	TRBJ1-1	few	TRBV7-2	CASSLGRNTEAFF	TGTGCCAGCAGCTTAGGGCGGAACACTGAAGCTTTCTTT
15	-	TRBJ1-1	-	TRBV6-5	CASSYGAGWNTEAFF	TGTGCCAGCAGTTACGGGGCAGGGTGGAACACTGAAGCTTTCTTT
14	-	TRBJ1-1	-	TRBV7-2	CASSLGRRNTEAFF	TGTGCCAGCAGCTTAGGGCGTCGGAACACTGAAGCTTTCTTT
13	TRBD1	TRBJ2-4	-	TRBV6-1	CASRPGQRNIQYF	TGTGCCAGCAGACCGGGACAGAGAAACATTCAGTACTTC
13	TRBD1	TRBJ2-5	-	TRBV18	CASSPGQGETQYF	TGTGCCAGCTCACCGGGACAGGGAGAGACCCAGTACTTC
17	-	TRBJ2-5	-	TRBV5-1	CASSLAVLPGQGETQYF	TGCGCCAGCAGCTTGGCCGTATTGCCGGGGCAGGGAGAGACCCAGTACTTC
14	-	TRBJ2-2	-	TRBV27	CASSTYGHTGELFF	TGTGCCAGCAGCACCTATGGCCACACCGGGGAGCTGTTTTTT
13	-	TRBJ2-7	-	TRBV5-4	CASSWDLSYEQYF	TGTGCCAGCAGCTGGGACCTATCCTACGAGCAGTACTTC
18	TRBD2	TRBJ2-1	once	TRBV18	CASSPLLLAGSSYNEQFF	TGTGCCAGCTCACCGCTGCTGTTAGCGGGTAGCTCCTACAATGAGCAGTTCTTC
12	-	TRBJ2-5	few	TRBV18	CASSRPSETQYF	TGTGCCAGCTCACGCCCCTCAGAGACCCAGTACTTC
14	-	TRBJ1-6	few	TRBV28	CASSLVSYNSPLHF	TGTGCCAGCAGTTTAGTCTCCTATAATTCACCCCTCCACTTT
15	-	TRBJ2-7	-	TRBV6-6	CASSYGRGELLAQYF	TGTGCCAGCAGTTACGGTAGAGGGGAACTCTTGGCGCAGTACTTC